Listed below are T cell receptor beta chains from one sample, sequenced in a study of T-cell memory formation after mild COVID-19. TCRdb reprocessed the 5' RACE reads with MiXCR, giving one entry per CDR3 protein. The sample consists of about 240,000 distinct CDR3 sequences, 8% to 9.5% of them appearing once. Sequences were obtained from PBMCs or a T cell subset sorted from them (not recorded which). These receptors all stem from a man aged 18-30 years who had mild COVID-19 (a few samples of this study predate the infection). Cell type and time point are not known. Both conserved end residues are part of each CDR3. The D gene is left open where the match is weak. Size values are once, few and many counts, or a class for expanded clones, and some rows have none.

j_gene: TRBJ2-1; v_gene: TRBV30; d_gene: .; abundance: .; CDR3nt: .; CDR3aa: CAWGSGSDVVRLF
j_gene: TRBJ1-4; v_gene: TRBV5-5; d_gene: .; abundance: few; CDR3nt: TGTGCCAGCAGCTTGCAAGCCTTTGCAGGGAATAATGAAAAACTGTTTTTT; CDR3aa: CASSLQAFAGNNEKLFF
j_gene: TRBJ1-5; v_gene: TRBV25-1; d_gene: .; abundance: few; CDR3nt: TGTGCCAGCAGTGTAGATGAGGTTACTTCAGGGCCCCAGCATTTT; CDR3aa: CASSVDEVTSGPQHF
j_gene: TRBJ1-2; v_gene: TRBV7-6; d_gene: .; abundance: few; CDR3nt: TGTGCCAGCAGCTCGGGGTTGGACTATGGCTACACCTTC; CDR3aa: CASSSGLDYGYTF
j_gene: TRBJ1-2; v_gene: TRBV4-2; d_gene: TRBD1; abundance: .; CDR3nt: TGTGCCAGCAGCCAAGGGGATCAGGGGGATCGTGGCTACACCTTC; CDR3aa: CASSQGDQGDRGYTF
j_gene: TRBJ1-2; v_gene: TRBV5-1; d_gene: .; abundance: few; CDR3nt: TGCGCCAGCAGCTCCGGACGGATCTATGGCTACACCTTC; CDR3aa: CASSSGRIYGYTF
j_gene: TRBJ2-1; v_gene: TRBV7-2; d_gene: .; abundance: few; CDR3nt: TGTGCCAGCAGCACCTCCTACGCGAGAGAGTTCTTC; CDR3aa: CASSTSYAREFF
j_gene: TRBJ2-1; v_gene: TRBV5-1; d_gene: TRBD2; abundance: many; CDR3nt: TGCGCCAGCAGCAAGGGACTAGAGTGGGATGAGCAGTTCTTC; CDR3aa: CASSKGLEWDEQFF
j_gene: TRBJ1-2; v_gene: TRBV12-3/TRBV12-4; d_gene: .; abundance: few; CDR3nt: TGTGCCAGCAGTTTAACGCTATATGGCTACACCTTC; CDR3aa: CASSLTLYGYTF
j_gene: TRBJ2-2; v_gene: TRBV3-1; d_gene: .; abundance: .; CDR3nt: TGTGCCAGCAGCCATCATACGCAGAGGAACACCGGGGAGCTGTTTTTT; CDR3aa: CASSHHTQRNTGELFF
j_gene: TRBJ2-1; v_gene: TRBV4-3; d_gene: .; abundance: many; CDR3nt: TGCGCCAGCAGCGAGGGCACAAGCTCCTACAATGAGCAGTTCTTC; CDR3aa: CASSEGTSSYNEQFF
j_gene: TRBJ2-3; v_gene: TRBV7-8; d_gene: TRBD2; abundance: many; CDR3nt: TGTGCCAGCACAACTAGCGGGGGCACAGATACGCAGTATTTT; CDR3aa: CASTTSGGTDTQYF
j_gene: TRBJ2-3; v_gene: TRBV7-2; d_gene: .; abundance: .; CDR3nt: TGTGCCAGCAGCTTAGGGGCCAGCGTCCGAGCAGATACGCAGTATTTT; CDR3aa: CASSLGASVRADTQYF
j_gene: TRBJ1-2; v_gene: TRBV25-1; d_gene: TRBD1; abundance: few; CDR3nt: TGTGCCAGCAGTGAGACAGGGTTTAACTATGGCTACACCTTC; CDR3aa: CASSETGFNYGYTF
j_gene: TRBJ1-6; v_gene: TRBV4-2; d_gene: .; abundance: few; CDR3nt: TGTGCCAGCAGCCAAGAAGCGGACAGCATAACCCATTATAATTCACCCCTCCACTTT; CDR3aa: CASSQEADSITHYNSPLHF
j_gene: TRBJ2-5; v_gene: TRBV7-9; d_gene: .; abundance: few; CDR3nt: TGTGCCAGCAGCTTAGTGGATTCCGGACGACAGTACTTC; CDR3aa: CASSLVDSGRQYF
j_gene: TRBJ2-7; v_gene: TRBV5-1; d_gene: TRBD2; abundance: many; CDR3nt: TGCGCCAGCAGCTTGAAGCGACTAGCGGGGGCATACGAGCAGTACTTC; CDR3aa: CASSLKRLAGAYEQYF
j_gene: TRBJ1-1; v_gene: TRBV4-1; d_gene: TRBD1; abundance: few; CDR3nt: TGCGCCAGCAGCCAAACAGGGGGCCCCCACACTGAAGCTTTCTTT; CDR3aa: CASSQTGGPHTEAFF
j_gene: TRBJ2-3; v_gene: TRBV10-3; d_gene: TRBD2; abundance: .; CDR3nt: TGTGCCATCAGTGAGCCAACGGGACTAGCGGGGGGTGGAGATACGCAGTATTTT; CDR3aa: CAISEPTGLAGGGDTQYF
j_gene: TRBJ1-2; v_gene: TRBV10-3; d_gene: .; abundance: .; CDR3nt: TGTGCCATCAGAAATGGACAGACCTCTAACTATGGCTACACCTTC; CDR3aa: CAIRNGQTSNYGYTF
j_gene: TRBJ2-2; v_gene: TRBV4-3; d_gene: .; abundance: many; CDR3nt: TGCGCCAGCAGCCAATCTCTTGTAAGGGAGAACACCGGGGAGCTGTTTTTT; CDR3aa: CASSQSLVRENTGELFF
j_gene: TRBJ2-1; v_gene: TRBV6-2/TRBV6-3; d_gene: TRBD2; abundance: many; CDR3nt: TGTGCCAGCAGACTAGCGGGGGTCGGTGAGCAGTTCTTC; CDR3aa: CASRLAGVGEQFF
j_gene: TRBJ2-5; v_gene: TRBV7-9; d_gene: TRBD2; abundance: .; CDR3nt: TGTGCCAGCAGCGTAGCGAGCGGGATCGAGACCCAGTACTTC; CDR3aa: CASSVASGIETQYF
j_gene: TRBJ1-1; v_gene: TRBV12-3/TRBV12-4; d_gene: .; abundance: .; CDR3nt: TGTGCCAGCAGATTAAACATGAACACTGAAGCTTTCTTT; CDR3aa: CASRLNMNTEAFF
j_gene: TRBJ2-4; v_gene: TRBV28; d_gene: TRBD1; abundance: .; CDR3nt: TGTGCCAGCAGGGACAGGGGGGGAGACATTCAGTACTTC; CDR3aa: CASRDRGGDIQYF
j_gene: TRBJ2-3; v_gene: TRBV7-2; d_gene: .; abundance: .; CDR3nt: TGTGCCAGCAGCTTAGGTAGAGCGGCAGATACGCAGTATTTT; CDR3aa: CASSLGRAADTQYF
j_gene: TRBJ2-3; v_gene: TRBV7-9; d_gene: TRBD1; abundance: few; CDR3nt: TGTGCCAGCAGCTTAATCGAGGGGGACAGGGGACACACAGATACGCAGTATTTT; CDR3aa: CASSLIEGDRGHTDTQYF
j_gene: TRBJ1-1; v_gene: TRBV20-1; d_gene: TRBD1; abundance: few; CDR3nt: TGCAGTGCTAGTGAACAGGGGGCTGTGGCTTTCTTT; CDR3aa: CSASEQGAVAFF
j_gene: TRBJ2-5; v_gene: TRBV20-1; d_gene: .; abundance: many; CDR3nt: TGCAGTGCTCCGACGTTGCAAGAGACCCAGTACTTC; CDR3aa: CSAPTLQETQYF
j_gene: TRBJ2-2; v_gene: TRBV30; d_gene: .; abundance: .; CDR3nt: TGTGCCTGGAGTGTAAAGGGGGGCCGAACCGGGGAGCTGTTTTTT; CDR3aa: CAWSVKGGRTGELFF
j_gene: TRBJ2-2; v_gene: TRBV12-3/TRBV12-4; d_gene: .; abundance: .; CDR3nt: TGTGCCAGCAGACCGGCCACCGGGGAGCTGTTTTTT; CDR3aa: CASRPATGELFF
j_gene: TRBJ1-2; v_gene: TRBV5-1; d_gene: .; abundance: .; CDR3nt: TGCGCCAGCAGCTTGCGCTTGGGGGATGGCTACACCTTC; CDR3aa: CASSLRLGDGYTF
j_gene: TRBJ2-2; v_gene: TRBV20-1; d_gene: .; abundance: once; CDR3nt: TGCAGTGCTAGTAATACCCGGCAGAACACCGGGGAGCTGTTTTTT; CDR3aa: CSASNTRQNTGELFF
j_gene: TRBJ1-5; v_gene: TRBV13; d_gene: TRBD1; abundance: .; CDR3nt: TGTGCCAGCAGCTTAGGCGGGATGGGGGACAGTCAGCCCCAGCATTTT; CDR3aa: CASSLGGMGDSQPQHF
j_gene: TRBJ1-3; v_gene: TRBV6-2/TRBV6-3; d_gene: .; abundance: .; CDR3nt: TGTGCCAGCAGTTACCGGGCCGTCTCTGGAAACACCATATATTTT; CDR3aa: CASSYRAVSGNTIYF
j_gene: TRBJ2-2; v_gene: TRBV7-2; d_gene: .; abundance: .; CDR3nt: TGTGCCAGCAGCTTGTTTTCCGGGGAGCTGATTTTT; CDR3aa: CASSLFSGELIF
j_gene: TRBJ2-5; v_gene: TRBV10-3; d_gene: .; abundance: few; CDR3nt: TGTGCCATCAGTGAGGGACCCCCAGAGACCCAGTACTTC; CDR3aa: CAISEGPPETQYF
j_gene: TRBJ2-3; v_gene: TRBV7-3; d_gene: TRBD2; abundance: few; CDR3nt: TGTGCCAGCAGCTTAGAAGCGGGGGGGGCAGATACGCAGTATTTT; CDR3aa: CASSLEAGGADTQYF
j_gene: TRBJ2-3; v_gene: TRBV7-2; d_gene: .; abundance: many; CDR3nt: TGTGCCAGCAGCTTAGAGTCTTGGGATACGCAGTATTTT; CDR3aa: CASSLESWDTQYF
j_gene: TRBJ1-5; v_gene: TRBV5-1; d_gene: .; abundance: .; CDR3nt: TGCGCCAGCAGCTTGGACGGGTTCGGCGGCAATCAGCCCCAGCATTTT; CDR3aa: CASSLDGFGGNQPQHF
j_gene: TRBJ1-4; v_gene: TRBV7-2; d_gene: .; abundance: .; CDR3nt: TGTGCCAGCAGCCGTAGTAGAAATGAAAAACTGTTTTTT; CDR3aa: CASSRSRNEKLFF
j_gene: TRBJ2-5; v_gene: TRBV12-3/TRBV12-4; d_gene: TRBD1; abundance: once; CDR3nt: TGTGCCAGAAGTGACAGGGGTGAGACCCAGTACTTC; CDR3aa: CARSDRGETQYF
j_gene: TRBJ2-6; v_gene: TRBV5-1; d_gene: .; abundance: .; CDR3nt: TGCGCCAGCAGCCGACCCGGATTGGCTGGGGCCAACGTCCTGACTTTC; CDR3aa: CASSRPGLAGANVLTF
j_gene: TRBJ2-5; v_gene: TRBV7-2; d_gene: .; abundance: .; CDR3nt: TGTGCCAGCAGCCGGGACGGTGAAGAGACCCAGTACTTC; CDR3aa: CASSRDGEETQYF
j_gene: TRBJ2-1; v_gene: TRBV6-6; d_gene: TRBD1; abundance: .; CDR3nt: TGTGCCAGCAGTGTCGAACAGGGGGCCGATGAGCAGTTCTTC; CDR3aa: CASSVEQGADEQFF
j_gene: TRBJ1-6; v_gene: TRBV4-2; d_gene: .; abundance: few; CDR3nt: TGTGCCAGCAGCCAAGAGGCAGGGGTGCGAAATTCACCCCTCCACTTT; CDR3aa: CASSQEAGVRNSPLHF
j_gene: TRBJ1-2; v_gene: TRBV4-1; d_gene: .; abundance: few; CDR3nt: TGCGCCAGCAGCCAAGAGGGAATTCGCTATGGCTACACCTTC; CDR3aa: CASSQEGIRYGYTF
j_gene: TRBJ1-2; v_gene: TRBV28; d_gene: .; abundance: .; CDR3nt: TGTGCCAGCAACCTCCAGGGTAATGGCTACACCTTC; CDR3aa: CASNLQGNGYTF